This T cell receptor beta chain was observed in a study of shared clonotypes between healthy human individuals. Profiling relied on immunoSEQ multiplex PCR, and the TCRdb table lists in-frame clones only, not all of them. The sample gives about 2 million clones, about 95% of which show up once; 0.85% to 1.2% is in the top ten. Naive CD8 cells lacked CD45RO and underwent positive selection for CCR7, leaving out terminally differentiated effector memory CD45RA+ cells. The healthy adult donors were HIV-negative and reported no recent acute infections or vaccinations. This TCR came from a man in his late teens or twenties in good health. Sequencing input: naive CD8+ T cells sorted from blood.

For the CDR3, the DNA is TGTGCCACTCTAGCCGGCACAGATACGCAGTATTTT. Its protein product is CATLAGTDTQYF. The chain uses TRBV10-3 and TRBJ2-3, with a weak D call TRBD2 (5 bases). The germline V gene encodes CDR1 ENHRY and CDR2 SYGVKD. Trimming took off 10 bases at V and 1 base at J, with 9 bases between the two ends. CDR3 length: 12 residues.